The 25 T cell receptor beta chains given below trace back to one sample, sequenced in a study of T cells in Graves' hyperthyroidism and ophthalmopathy. Amplified regions were TCR beta CDR3 sequences from RNA transcripts. During a first-round RT-PCR of the TCR CDR3, the HTBI primer set was used. In TCRdb, the multiplex PCR reads were re-called with MiXCR into one record per CDR3 protein. Here the sample spans roughly 500,000 distinct CDR3 sequences, 40% to 55% being singletons. The sequenced sample consisted of peripheral blood or thyroid tissue (not recorded which). Source of these receptors: an adult woman with Graves' disease, either hyperthyroidism or ophthalmopathy (not recorded which).

Details on this clonotype: One end of the junction is discordant with germline, which a read error may explain. The chain has TRBV7-2 and TRBJ1-2; a possible D gene is TRBD1 (6 bases). The CDR3 loop spans 16 amino acids. Germline lookup yields CDR1 SGHTA and CDR2 FQGNSA. CDR3 protein: CASSPAQGSYKGGCTF. The CDR3 DNA sequence: TGTGCCAGCAGCCCGGCACAGGGAAGTTATAAGGGGGGCTGCACCTTC.

At least ten counts were recorded for this clonotype. The chain uses TRBV20-1 and TRBJ1-1; no reliable D call. The CDR3 totals 12 residues. The germline gives CDR1 DFQATT, CDR2 SNEGSKA (reference sequence). V lost 5 bases and J 7 bases, leaving 14 bases between the germline ends. The chain's CDR3 is CSAQQGKVEAFF. CDR3 bases: TGCAGTGCTCAACAAGGGAAAGTTGAAGCTTTCTTT.

This clonotype occurred many times. The J gene is TRBJ2-7, the V gene TRBV19, with unresolved D. CDR1 is LNHDA and CDR2 is SQIVND in the germline V gene (reference sequence). V was trimmed by 3 bases and J by 2 bases, leaving 8 bases between them. CDR3 size: 13 residues. This CDR3 is CASSIYATYEQYF. The CDR3 bases are TGTGCCAGTAGTATTTACGCTACCTACGAGCAGTACTTC.

This clonotype was counted between two and nine times. The chain combines TRBV14 with TRBJ1-4; no definite D call. V dropped 8 bases and J dropped 8 bases, with 24 bases sitting between them. Germline lookup yields CDR1 SGHDN and CDR2 FVKESK. The CDR3 spans 16 residues. CDR3: CASSPPSQGIGEKLFF. CDR3 nucleotide sequence: TGTGCCAGCTCACCACCGTCGCAAGGGATTGGGGAAAAACTGTTTTTT. The full variable domain, its missing parts supplied by reference TRBV14 and TRBJ1-4, is EAGVTQFPSHSVIEKGQTVTLRCDPISGHDNLYWYRRVMGKEIKFLLHFVKESKQDESGMPNNRFLAERTGGTYSTLKVQPAELEDSGVYFCASSPPSQGIGEKLFFGSGTQLSVL.

In this sample, this clonotype turned up a few times. The rearrangement uses TRBV2 and TRBJ1-6; D is possibly TRBD1 (5 bases). This CDR3 contains 13 residues. Germline-derived CDR1 and CDR2 are SNHLY and FYNNEI. Trimming cost V 3 bases and J 10 bases, with 10 bases left between them. The CDR3 sequence: CASSERGQSPLHF. The CDR3 DNA sequence: TGTGCCAGCAGTGAGAGGGGTCAGTCACCCCTCCACTTT.

The genes are TRBV5-1 and TRBJ2-7; the D is unclear. Germline CDR1 reads SGHRS; CDR2 reads YFSETQ. V was shortened by 0 bases and J by 3 bases, with 10 bases between the two germline ends. The CDR3 contains 14 residues. In nucleotides, the CDR3 is TGCGCCAGCAGCTTGGACCGGGCGTTCTACGAGCAGTACTTC. It translates to CASSLDRAFYEQYF. The whole variable domain, filled in from reference TRBV5-1 and TRBJ2-7, reads KAGVTQTPRYLIKTRGQQVTLSCSPISGHRSVSWYQQTPGQGLQFLFEYFSETQRNKGNFPGRFSGRQFSNSRSEMNVSTLELGDSALYLCASSLDRAFYEQYFGPGTRLTVT.

The table lists this clonotype with many counts. At one of its ends the junction is not consistent with the germline gene, which may arise from a read error. Here the CDR3 reads CAISEYQETQYF. Here the CDR3 DNA reads TGTGCCATCAGCGAGTACCAAGAGACCCAGTACTTC. J is TRBJ2-5 and V is TRBV10-3, with D hard to call. The germline gives CDR1 ENHRY, CDR2 SYGVKD. The CDR3 extends over 12 amino acids.

This clonotype occurred a few times. The chain's CDR3 is CSAIRDAMNTEAFF. The CDR3 DNA reads as TGCAGCGCTATCCGGGACGCCATGAACACTGAAGCTTTCTTT. V is TRBV29-1 and J is TRBJ1-1; maybe TRBD1 (5 bases). This CDR3 has 14 residues. Germline assignment: CDR1 SQVTM and CDR2 ANQGSEA. V dropped 7 bases and J dropped 0 bases, with 15 bases sitting between them. The entire variable domain, with the rest obtained from reference TRBV29-1 and TRBJ1-1, is as follows: SAVISQKPSRDICQRGTSLTIQCQVDSQVTMMFWYRQQPGQSLTLIATANQGSEATYESGFVIDKFPISRPNLTFSTLTVSNMSPEDSSIYLCSAIRDAMNTEAFFGQGTRLTVV.

This chain uses TRBV27 with TRBJ1-1; D uncertain. There are 13 residues in the CDR3. Germline V gene data show CDR1 as MNHEY and CDR2 as SMNVEV (reference sequence). Trimming cost V 2 bases and J 4 bases, with 8 bases left between them. CDR3 residues: CASSLPRCTEAFF. The CDR3 DNA sequence: TGTGCCAGCAGTTTACCCCGGTGCACTGAAGCTTTCTTT.

This clonotype came up once. V gene TRBV29-1 combines with J gene TRBJ2-7, with D possibly TRBD1 on 5 matching bases. The germline V gene encodes CDR1 SQVTM and CDR2 ANQGSEA. V was pared by 1 base and J by 3 bases, with 7 bases between. The CDR3 extends over 12 amino acids. The chain's CDR3 is CSVEVDIYEQYF. CDR3 nucleotides: TGCAGCGTTGAAGTGGACATCTACGAGCAGTACTTC.

The chain is built from TRBV7-6 and TRBJ2-5, with D perhaps matching TRBD1 or TRBD2 (6 bases each). The V and J ends lost 3 bases and 1 base respectively, with 21 bases between them. The CDR3 is 18 residues long. Germline CDR1 is SGHVS and CDR2 is FNYEAQ. CDR3 amino acids: CASSLSPAGGGGQETQYF. CDR3 bases: TGTGCCAGCAGCTTGAGTCCAGCGGGCGGAGGGGGCCAAGAGACCCAGTACTTC.

J is TRBJ2-5 and V is TRBV7-6; 8 nucleotides line up with TRBD1. Germline values: CDR1 SGHVS, CDR2 FNYEAQ. After removal of 7 bases from V and 4 bases from J, the junction contained 8 bases not matched to a gene. The CDR3 length is 14 residues. The CDR3 spells CASTDRALGETQYF. For the CDR3, the DNA is TGTGCCAGCACGGACAGGGCTTTAGGAGAGACCCAGTACTTC.

This clonotype was observed many times. The chain has TRBV6-4 and TRBJ1-1, with D uncertain. Trimming cost V 6 bases and J 7 bases, with 3 bases left between them. CDR3 size: 9 residues. Germline V lookup: CDR1 MRHNA, CDR2 SNTAGT. DNA for the CDR3: TGTGCCAGCAGAGATGAAGCTTTCTTT. Its translation: CASRDEAFF.

Many counts were recorded for this clonotype. The chain recombines TRBV5-4 with TRBJ1-1; D is uncertain. This CDR3 has 16 amino acids. Looked up from germline, CDR1 is SGHNT and CDR2 is YYREEE (reference sequence). Deletions cut 4 bases from V and 1 base from J, with 17 bases between. CDR3 residues: CASSRALPTANTEAFF. DNA of the CDR3: TGTGCCAGCAGCCGGGCCTTACCCACAGCGAACACTGAAGCTTTCTTT.

This clonotype occurred many times. The chain links TRBV29-1 to TRBJ2-2, with 7 nucleotides matching TRBD1. The germline V gene encodes CDR1 SQVTM and CDR2 ANQGSEA. The CDR3 has 15 residues. J lost 5 bases, V lost 7 bases, and 13 bases had no gene match. The CDR3, as DNA: TGCAGCGCCTCGGGGACAGTCAGGGAGACCGGGGAGCTGTTTTTT. Translation: CSASGTVRETGELFF.

The J gene is TRBJ1-5, the V gene TRBV24-1, with TRBD1 matching 9 bases. The germline V gene has CDR1 KGHDR and CDR2 SFDVKD. V was clipped by 4 bases and J by 4 bases; unmatched bases: 7. The CDR3 loop spans 16 amino acids. The CDR3 protein is CATSDPGQGLNQPQHF. The CDR3 DNA reads as TGTGCCACCAGTGACCCCGGACAGGGGCTGAATCAGCCCCAGCATTTT.

The CDR3 coding sequence is TGTGCCAGCAGTGGTCCAACCCACGAGCAGTACTTC. This translates into CASSGPTHEQYF. This sequence joins TRBV25-1 and TRBJ2-7; D not certain. Germline V gives CDR1 MGHDK, CDR2 SYGVNS. The V end was cut by 4 bases, the J end by 5 bases, with 9 bases between. The CDR3 extends over 12 amino acids.

The chain has TRBV10-3 and TRBJ1-5; D not resolved. The germline gives CDR1 ENHRY, CDR2 SYGVKD. This CDR3 has 15 amino acids. Trimming took off 4 bases at V and 2 bases at J, with 12 bases between the two ends. CDR3 region: CAISAKNGGNQPQHF. In DNA form, the CDR3 reads TGTGCCATCAGTGCTAAAAACGGGGGCAATCAGCCCCAGCATTTT.

This clonotype was counted ten times or more. The J gene is TRBJ2-6, the V gene TRBV6-2 or TRBV6-3; D uncertain. Germline V gene data show CDR1 as MNHEY and CDR2 as SVGEGT. Trimming pared 5 bases from V and 4 bases from J, leaving 12 bases between. The CDR3 has 15 residues. This CDR3 reads CASSKIRVGANVLTF. The CDR3 coding sequence is TGTGCCAGCAGTAAGATACGGGTAGGGGCCAACGTCCTGACTTTC.

This clonotype came up many times. The chain is built from TRBV7-9 and TRBJ2-7, with 9 bases matching TRBD2. Germline CDR1 reads SEHNR; CDR2 reads FQNEAQ (reference sequence). CDR3 length equals 14 residues. After removal of 5 bases from V and 7 bases from J, the junction contained 9 bases not matched to a gene. The CDR3 bases are TGTGCCAGCAGCGGGCCAGCGGGAGGTCAGGAGCAGTACTTC. The encoded protein is CASSGPAGGQEQYF.

The rearrangement uses TRBV2 and TRBJ1-5; no clear D. V lost 5 bases to trimming and J lost 11 bases, with 16 bases between them. CDR3 length: 13 residues. CDR1 and CDR2 from the germline V gene are SNHLY and FYNNEI. For the CDR3, the DNA is TGTGCCAGCAGTCGGGGAGTTCAAGAGACCCAGCATTTT. Amino acid sequence: CASSRGVQETQHF.

This clonotype was detected only once. The chain couples TRBV5-1 to TRBJ1-6; possibly TRBD1 for D (6 bases). Trimming shortened V by 6 bases and J by 13 bases, and 20 bases separated the two germline ends. Germline CDR1 is SGHRS and CDR2 is YFSETQ. The CDR3 is made up of 14 amino acids. CDR3 region: CASTLRGPTGPLHF. The CDR3 bases are TGCGCCAGCACTCTGAGAGGGCCTACAGGGCCCCTCCACTTT.

In this sample, this clonotype turned up many times. The chain combines TRBV7-9 with TRBJ1-2; TRBD1 might be the D (6 bases). CDR3 length: 14 residues. Trimming took off 2 bases at V and 3 bases at J, with 10 bases between the two ends. Germline CDR1 SEHNR, CDR2 FQNEAQ (reference sequence). The CDR3, as DNA: TGTGCCAGCAGCTTACAGGGGTTCGACTATGGCTACACCTTC. Translation gives CASSLQGFDYGYTF.

The gene calls are TRBV9 and TRBJ1-1; D is possibly TRBD1 (6 bases). The germline gives CDR1 SGDLS, CDR2 YYNGEE. The CDR3 contains 13 residues. V lost 4 bases to trimming and J lost 6 bases, with 13 bases between them. CDR3 in DNA: TGTGCCAGCAGCACGCGGGAGGGGGCTGAAGCTTTCTTT. It translates to CASSTREGAEAFF.

This clonotype was detected a few times. The V gene is TRBV7-6, the J gene TRBJ2-7; D gene ambiguous. The germline CDR1 and CDR2 sequences are SGHVS and FNYEAQ. The CDR3 spans 14 residues. Trimming removed 5 bases at V and 3 bases at J, with 14 bases between. CDR3 residues: CASSPTAASYEQYF. DNA for the CDR3: TGTGCCAGCAGCCCTACCGCGGCGAGCTACGAGCAGTACTTC.